This TCR beta chain stems from a study of blood T cell repertoires in COVID-19. Trimming pared 5 bases from V and 5 bases from J, leaving 15 bases between. The CDR3 consists of 14 residues. Germline-derived CDR1 and CDR2 are PRHDT and FYEKMQ (reference sequence). It was during active infection that Seattle patients were enrolled and then longitudinally followed. Original methodology: Estimation of nucleated cell counts was performed using reference gene primer amplification. Using immunoSEQ multiplex PCR, the repertoire was profiled, and TCRdb retains in-frame clones only, with some absent. V, J and clone size were drawn from that table, and D and trimming were deduced from the DNA. This sample has a few hundred thousand clones, with approximately 90% found just once.

The sequence came from a man younger than 30 with COVID-19, enrolled during active disease. The rearrangement links TRBV13 to TRBJ2-5, with a tentative D call TRBD1 (6 bases). The material sequenced was peripheral blood. CDR3 protein: CASSGDRRRETQYF. CDR3 DNA sequence: TGTGCCAGCAGCGGCGACAGGCGGAGGGAGACCCAGTACTTC.